Below, 10 T cell receptor beta chains from the same sample are listed, as sequenced in a study of blood T cell repertoires in COVID-19. Sequenced by immunoSEQ multiplex PCR; TCRdb stores in-frame clones only, minus some. This sample carries 370,000 or so clones, 81% of them seen once, and the ten largest clones take about 1%. Sequencing was performed on peripheral blood. These TCRs come from a human donor with acute or convalescent COVID-19. The donor label of this sample is uncertain.

The chain recombines TRBV6-5 with TRBJ1-3, with 8 positions matching TRBD1. Trimming cost V 6 bases and J 2 bases; bases outside gene matches: 3. The CDR3 contains 14 residues. Germline CDR1 and CDR2: MNHEY and SVGAGI. CDR3 sequence reads: CASSRTGPGNTIYF. The CDR3 DNA reads as TGTGCCAGCAGCAGGACAGGGCCTGGAAACACCATATATTTT.

The CDR3 spells CASSQEGTLYRGGYTF. CDR3 coding DNA: TGTGCCAGCAGCCAAGAAGGGACTCTTTACAGAGGTGGCTACACCTTC. The chain combines TRBV14 with TRBJ1-2; possible D gene TRBD1, 5 bases. Trimming took 0 bases from V and 7 from J, leaving 18 bases between them. CDR1 is SGHDN, CDR2 FVKESK, per germline. This CDR3 is 16 amino acids long.

The gene calls are TRBV21-1 and TRBJ1-5. TRBV21-1 is given as a pseudogene. CDR3 length: 14 amino acids. CDR3 bases: TGTGCCAGCGGGGTTCGACGGGATAGCCAGCCCCAGCATTTT. This codes for CASGVRRDSQPQHF.

This clone was seen once. This chain uses TRBV11-2 with TRBJ2-3, with D possibly being TRBD2 (5 bases). The CDR3 is made up of 14 amino acids. The germline V and J ends were trimmed by 1 base and 4 bases, with 9 bases remaining between them. Germline assignment: CDR1 SGHAT and CDR2 FQNNGV. In nucleotides, the CDR3 is TGTGCCAGCAGCTTAGGTACTAGTTCAGATACGCAGTATTTT. Its protein product is CASSLGTSSDTQYF.

The rearrangement links TRBV18 to TRBJ1-3; D gene unclear. This CDR3 is 15 amino acids long. The germline V gene has CDR1 KGHSH and CDR2 LQKENI. Deletions cut 2 bases from V and 4 bases from J, with 12 bases between. CDR3 amino acids: CASSPLAERGNTIYF. CDR3 coding DNA: TGTGCCAGCTCACCATTGGCGGAGAGGGGAAACACCATATATTTT.

The V call is TRBV18, the J call TRBJ2-7; D not certain. CDR1 and CDR2 from the germline V gene are KGHSH and LQKENI. V dropped 2 bases and J dropped 2 bases, with 10 bases sitting between them. The CDR3 runs to 14 residues. The DNA of the CDR3 is TGTGCCAGCTCACCATCCACTACCGCCTACGAGCAGTACTTC. Amino acid sequence: CASSPSTTAYEQYF. Together with reference TRBV18 and TRBJ2-7, the CDR3 gives the full variable domain: NAGVMQNPRHLVRRRGQEARLRCSPMKGHSHVYWYRQLPEEGLKFMVYLQKENIIDESGMPKERFSAEFPKEGPSILRIQQVVRGDSAAYFCASSPSTTAYEQYFGPGTRLTVT.

The CDR3 spells CACSFGLYGYTF. The CDR3 nucleotides read TGTGCCTGCTCATTCGGGTTATATGGCTACACCTTC. The chain uses TRBV3-1 (or the pseudogene TRBV3-2) and TRBJ1-2; D unresolved. The germline CDR1 and CDR2 sequences are LGHDT and YNNKEL (reference sequence). V dropped 11 bases and J dropped 5 bases, with 15 bases sitting between them. CDR3 length: 12 amino acids.

The DNA for the CDR3 is TGTGCCAGTACCAAACACCCGGAGGGCTACACCTTC. This sequence encodes CASTKHPEGYTF. V is TRBV19 and J is TRBJ1-2; D is unclear. The CDR3 loop spans 12 amino acids. The germline V gene has CDR1 LNHDA and CDR2 SQIVND (reference sequence). Between the trimmed V and J ends, which lost 7 bases and 8 bases, there was a span of 14 bases. Using reference TRBV19 and TRBJ1-2 for the parts outside the CDR3, the full variable domain is DGGITQSPKYLFRKEGQNVTLSCEQNLNHDAMYWYRQDPGQGLRLIYYSQIVNDFQKGDIAEGYSVSREKKESFPLTVTSAQKNPTAFYLCASTKHPEGYTFGSGTRLTVV.

The chain combines TRBV5-1 with TRBJ1-6, with no clear D. CDR3 length: 13 amino acids. V shed 2 bases and J shed 7 bases, with 7 bases lying between them. CDR1 is SGHRS, CDR2 YFSETQ, per germline. The CDR3 loop reads CASSLHQNSPLHF. The CDR3 DNA follows: TGCGCCAGCAGCTTACATCAGAATTCACCCCTCCACTTT.

This chain joins TRBV19 and TRBJ2-1, with 8 bases lining up with TRBD1. Trimming at V came to 6 bases and at J to 7 bases, leaving 8 bases not matched to a gene. The CDR3 spans 14 residues. Germline V gene lookup returns CDR1 LNHDA and CDR2 SQIVND (reference sequence). CDR3 DNA sequence: TGTGCCAGTAGGATGACAGGGGACCTAAATGAGCAGTTCTTC. It encodes CASRMTGDLNEQFF. The complete variable domain, with remaining parts taken from reference TRBV19 and TRBJ2-1, reads DGGITQSPKYLFRKEGQNVTLSCEQNLNHDAMYWYRQDPGQGLRLIYYSQIVNDFQKGDIAEGYSVSREKKESFPLTVTSAQKNPTAFYLCASRMTGDLNEQFFGPGTRLTVL.